The rows below give T cell receptor beta chains drawn from one sample of a study of T-cell reconstitution after alpha-beta-depleted transplantation in children. TCRdb passed the PCR reads through MiXCR, listing each CDR3 protein once. The sample consists of around 600,000 distinct CDR3 sequences, roughly 23% of them appearing once. The material sequenced was PBMCs, mostly from graft donor cells, taken 360 days after TCRalphabeta/CD19-depleted stem cell transplant. These receptors were collected from a boy younger than two who had a stem cell transplant for acute myeloid leukemia, so the T cells may come from the graft donor. The CDR3 runs from the conserved cysteine through the conserved F or W. Each record gives: D gene, clone size, J gene, V gene, CDR3 protein, CDR3 DNA. D genes are given only for firm matches. Rows may omit the clone size; those that give it use once, few, many or a size class.

- | - | TRBJ1-4 | TRBV4-3 | CASSQDWREGDEKLFF | TGCGCCAGCAGCCAAGACTGGAGGGAAGGGGATGAAAAACTGTTTTTT
- | - | TRBJ2-7 | TRBV12-3/TRBV12-4 | CASSFWGVQQAWGEQYF | TGTGCCAGCAGTTTCTGGGGGGTGCAACAGGCCTGGGGCGAGCAGTACTTC
- | - | TRBJ1-1 | TRBV6-2/TRBV6-3 | CASSYPHPEAFF | TGTGCCAGCAGTTACCCGCACCCTGAAGCTTTCTTT
- | many | TRBJ2-7 | TRBV7-9 | CASSFLPGTVSFGVQYF | TGTGCCAGCAGCTTTTTGCCCGGGACGGTGAGTTTTGGTGTGCAGTACTTC
- | once | TRBJ1-1 | TRBV5-6 | CASSLPGPKEVAFF | TGTGCCAGCAGCCTGCCGGGACCAAAAGAGGTAGCTTTCTTT
- | - | TRBJ1-1 | TRBV25-1 | CASSDSGGNTEAFF | TGTGCCAGCAGTGACTCGGGTGGGAACACTGAAGCTTTCTTT
- | many | TRBJ2-1 | TRBV7-3 | CASSLGSFGNEQFF | TGTGCCAGCAGCTTAGGTTCTTTTGGCAATGAGCAGTTCTTC
- | many | TRBJ2-5 | TRBV6-8 | CARWAADEKQKEETQYF | TGTGCCAGGTGGGCGGCGGATGAAAAACAAAAGGAAGAGACCCAGTACTTC
- | many | TRBJ1-1 | TRBV29-1 | CSVERTAWNTEAFF | TGCAGCGTTGAACGGACGGCCTGGAACACTGAAGCTTTCTTT
TRBD1 | many | TRBJ1-4 | TRBV25-1 | CASSKGQLINEKLFF | TGTGCCAGCAGTAAGGGACAGCTCATTAATGAAAAACTGTTTTTT
- | few | TRBJ2-5 | TRBV29-1 | CSALRIGNGPSQETQYF | TGCAGCGCCCTTAGGATAGGGAACGGCCCGTCTCAAGAGACCCAGTACTTC
- | many | TRBJ2-2 | TRBV3-1 | CASSQRGRVSGELFF | TGTGCCAGCAGCCAGAGGGGACGGGTTTCCGGGGAGCTGTTTTTT
- | many | TRBJ1-1 | TRBV7-3 | CASSLFGGAENRGTEAFF | TGTGCCAGCAGCTTATTTGGGGGGGCAGAGAATCGAGGCACTGAAGCTTTCTTT
- | many | TRBJ1-5 | TRBV20-1 | CSARDPQGQHF | TGCAGTGCTAGAGATCCTCAGGGCCAGCATTTT
TRBD2 | - | TRBJ2-3 | TRBV11-2 | CASSSSSGRAYGTDTQYF | TGTGCCAGCAGCTCCTCTAGCGGCCGCGCATATGGTACAGATACGCAGTATTTT
- | - | TRBJ2-3 | TRBV7-9 | CASSHQTGDTQYF | TGTGCCAGCAGCCACCAAACCGGAGATACGCAGTATTTT
- | - | TRBJ2-1 | TRBV7-2 | CASRLNEQFF | TGTGCCAGCAGGCTAAATGAGCAGTTCTTC
- | - | TRBJ2-4 | TRBV6-5 | CASKIAKSIQYF | TGTGCCAGCAAGATAGCCAAAAGCATTCAGTACTTC
TRBD2 | many | TRBJ2-1 | TRBV12-3/TRBV12-4 | CASTEGQGGVDEQFF | TGTGCCAGCACCGAGGGGCAGGGAGGGGTCGATGAGCAGTTCTTC
- | few | TRBJ2-1 | TRBV6-2/TRBV6-3 | CASSPYHEQFF | TGTGCCAGCAGTCCCTACCATGAGCAGTTCTTC
TRBD1 | - | TRBJ2-5 | TRBV7-9 | CASTFTGGGETQYF | TGTGCCAGCACCTTTACAGGGGGCGGCGAGACCCAGTACTTC
TRBD1 | - | TRBJ1-5 | TRBV28 | CASSYGDRGSNQPQHF | TGTGCCAGCAGCTATGGGGACAGGGGTAGCAATCAGCCCCAGCATTTT
- | few | TRBJ2-5 | TRBV12-3/TRBV12-4 | CASSVSQGGKTQYF | TGTGCCAGCAGTGTATCACAGGGAGGAAAGACCCAGTACTTC
- | - | TRBJ2-1 | TRBV11-2 | CASSFSVGVYNEQFF | TGTGCCAGCAGCTTCTCGGTTGGGGTTTACAATGAGCAGTTCTTC
- | few | TRBJ1-5 | TRBV6-5 | CASSYLDMHSNQPQHF | TGTGCCAGCAGTTACCTGGACATGCATAGCAATCAGCCCCAGCATTTT
- | few | TRBJ1-1 | TRBV20-1 | CSARTGRMNTEAFF | TGCAGTGCTAGAACGGGACGGATGAACACTGAAGCTTTCTTT
- | - | TRBJ2-1 | TRBV13 | CASTPGPVGRPNSYNEQFF | TGTGCCAGCACCCCAGGGCCTGTTGGGAGGCCTAACTCCTACAATGAGCAGTTCTTC
TRBD1 | few | TRBJ2-1 | TRBV24-1 | CATSGGTGGNYEQFF | TGTGCCACCAGTGGGGGGACAGGGGGCAATTATGAGCAGTTCTTC
- | few | TRBJ2-2 | TRBV6-1 | CASRPLQNTGELFF | TGTGCCAGCAGACCGCTTCAGAACACCGGGGAGCTGTTTTTT
TRBD1 | - | TRBJ2-7 | TRBV6-1 | CASALRDSSYEQYF | TGTGCCAGCGCTCTCCGGGACAGCTCCTACGAGCAGTACTTC
- | - | TRBJ2-3 | TRBV12-3/TRBV12-4 | CASSSGPIGMDTQYF | TGTGCCAGCAGCTCGGGACCCATCGGGATGGATACGCAGTATTTT
- | few | TRBJ2-5 | TRBV12-3/TRBV12-4 | CASTLKVWETQYF | TGTGCCAGCACTCTTAAGGTTTGGGAGACCCAGTACTTC
- | many | TRBJ1-5 | TRBV12-3/TRBV12-4 | CASSFDRSPVNQPQHF | TGTGCCAGCAGTTTTGATCGTTCGCCTGTTAATCAGCCCCAGCATTTT
- | - | TRBJ2-5 | TRBV7-9 | CASSPWENQETQYF | TGTGCCAGCAGCCCCTGGGAAAACCAAGAGACCCAGTACTTC
- | many | TRBJ1-1 | TRBV29-1 | CSGTDGAEAFF | TGCAGCGGGACGGATGGGGCTGAAGCTTTCTTT
- | many | TRBJ2-1 | TRBV24-1 | CATETGTRAYNEQFF | TGTGCCACCGAAACCGGGACACGCGCCTACAATGAGCAGTTCTTC
- | few | TRBJ1-2 | TRBV28 | CASSLTAFSYGYTF | TGTGCCAGCAGTTTAACAGCCTTTAGCTATGGCTACACCTTC
- | many | TRBJ2-1 | TRBV20-1 | CSAVKGSSYNEQFF | TGCAGTGCTGTTAAAGGGAGCTCCTACAATGAGCAGTTCTTC
- | few | TRBJ1-1 | TRBV7-9 | CASSIPTEAFF | TGTGCCAGCAGCATTCCCACTGAAGCTTTCTTT
TRBD2 | - | TRBJ2-7 | TRBV29-1 | CSVDSSGGPLPYEQYF | TGCAGCGTTGATTCTAGCGGGGGCCCTCTTCCTTACGAGCAGTACTTC
TRBD2 | - | TRBJ2-1 | TRBV11-2 | CASGGGASYNEQFF | TGTGCCAGCGGCGGGGGGGCCTCCTACAATGAGCAGTTCTTC
- | many | TRBJ2-3 | TRBV7-6 | CASSLGKRPTDTQYF | TGTGCCAGCAGCTTGGGGAAACGGCCTACAGATACGCAGTATTTT
TRBD1 | - | TRBJ2-2 | TRBV6-5 | CASSYLQGPGELFF | TGTGCCAGCAGTTACCTACAGGGGCCCGGGGAGCTGTTTTTT
TRBD1 | - | TRBJ2-1 | TRBV7-2 | CASSGQGQGEQFF | TGTGCCAGCAGCGGACAGGGACAGGGTGAGCAGTTCTTC
- | many | TRBJ2-5 | TRBV29-1 | CSVALRLGPRSSQYF | TGCAGCGTTGCACTCCGACTAGGCCCTAGGTCGTCCCAGTACTTC
TRBD1 | few | TRBJ2-2 | TRBV15 | CATSREDRGAGELFF | TGTGCCACCAGCAGAGAGGACAGGGGCGCCGGGGAGCTGTTTTTT
- | few | TRBJ2-3 | TRBV20-1 | CSATLGGGVPNTQYF | TGCAGTGCTACGCTAGGGGGGGGTGTACCAAATACGCAGTATTTT
- | few | TRBJ2-3 | TRBV28 | CASSSRTILIIDTQYF | TGTGCCAGCAGCTCGAGGACTATCCTAATAATAGATACGCAGTATTTT
TRBD2 | few | TRBJ2-5 | TRBV12-5 | CASGAGRAQETQYF | TGTGCTAGTGGTGCCGGGAGGGCGCAAGAGACCCAGTACTTC
TRBD1 | few | TRBJ1-2 | TRBV12-3/TRBV12-4 | CASSARDRGIFYGYTF | TGTGCCAGCAGTGCCCGGGACAGGGGCATTTTCTATGGCTACACCTTC
TRBD2 | many | TRBJ2-2 | TRBV29-1 | CSAAGGPVRNTGELFF | TGCAGCGCCGCGGGGGGGCCCGTCCGGAACACCGGGGAGCTGTTTTTT
- | many | TRBJ2-2 | TRBV11-2 | CASSLSGGELFF | TGTGCCAGCAGCTTATCGGGCGGGGAGCTGTTTTTT
- | few | TRBJ1-1 | TRBV12-3/TRBV12-4 | CASTQPPLETVNTEAFF | TGTGCCAGCACCCAGCCCCCCCTAGAGACGGTGAACACTGAAGCTTTCTTT
- | many | TRBJ2-2 | TRBV29-1 | CSVARGGTGELFF | TGCAGCGTTGCCAGGGGCGGCACCGGGGAGCTGTTTTTT
- | few | TRBJ2-6 | TRBV12-3/TRBV12-4 | CASSESGANVLTF | TGTGCCAGCAGCGAATCCGGGGCCAACGTCCTGACTTTC
- | many | TRBJ2-1 | TRBV29-1 | CSLRLDPKGVYNEQFF | TGCAGCCTTCGCCTGGACCCCAAAGGGGTTTACAATGAGCAGTTCTTC
TRBD1 | - | TRBJ2-1 | TRBV20-1 | CSALDRHASFSSYNEQFF | TGCAGTGCACTGGACAGGCACGCATCCTTTAGCTCCTACAATGAGCAGTTCTTC